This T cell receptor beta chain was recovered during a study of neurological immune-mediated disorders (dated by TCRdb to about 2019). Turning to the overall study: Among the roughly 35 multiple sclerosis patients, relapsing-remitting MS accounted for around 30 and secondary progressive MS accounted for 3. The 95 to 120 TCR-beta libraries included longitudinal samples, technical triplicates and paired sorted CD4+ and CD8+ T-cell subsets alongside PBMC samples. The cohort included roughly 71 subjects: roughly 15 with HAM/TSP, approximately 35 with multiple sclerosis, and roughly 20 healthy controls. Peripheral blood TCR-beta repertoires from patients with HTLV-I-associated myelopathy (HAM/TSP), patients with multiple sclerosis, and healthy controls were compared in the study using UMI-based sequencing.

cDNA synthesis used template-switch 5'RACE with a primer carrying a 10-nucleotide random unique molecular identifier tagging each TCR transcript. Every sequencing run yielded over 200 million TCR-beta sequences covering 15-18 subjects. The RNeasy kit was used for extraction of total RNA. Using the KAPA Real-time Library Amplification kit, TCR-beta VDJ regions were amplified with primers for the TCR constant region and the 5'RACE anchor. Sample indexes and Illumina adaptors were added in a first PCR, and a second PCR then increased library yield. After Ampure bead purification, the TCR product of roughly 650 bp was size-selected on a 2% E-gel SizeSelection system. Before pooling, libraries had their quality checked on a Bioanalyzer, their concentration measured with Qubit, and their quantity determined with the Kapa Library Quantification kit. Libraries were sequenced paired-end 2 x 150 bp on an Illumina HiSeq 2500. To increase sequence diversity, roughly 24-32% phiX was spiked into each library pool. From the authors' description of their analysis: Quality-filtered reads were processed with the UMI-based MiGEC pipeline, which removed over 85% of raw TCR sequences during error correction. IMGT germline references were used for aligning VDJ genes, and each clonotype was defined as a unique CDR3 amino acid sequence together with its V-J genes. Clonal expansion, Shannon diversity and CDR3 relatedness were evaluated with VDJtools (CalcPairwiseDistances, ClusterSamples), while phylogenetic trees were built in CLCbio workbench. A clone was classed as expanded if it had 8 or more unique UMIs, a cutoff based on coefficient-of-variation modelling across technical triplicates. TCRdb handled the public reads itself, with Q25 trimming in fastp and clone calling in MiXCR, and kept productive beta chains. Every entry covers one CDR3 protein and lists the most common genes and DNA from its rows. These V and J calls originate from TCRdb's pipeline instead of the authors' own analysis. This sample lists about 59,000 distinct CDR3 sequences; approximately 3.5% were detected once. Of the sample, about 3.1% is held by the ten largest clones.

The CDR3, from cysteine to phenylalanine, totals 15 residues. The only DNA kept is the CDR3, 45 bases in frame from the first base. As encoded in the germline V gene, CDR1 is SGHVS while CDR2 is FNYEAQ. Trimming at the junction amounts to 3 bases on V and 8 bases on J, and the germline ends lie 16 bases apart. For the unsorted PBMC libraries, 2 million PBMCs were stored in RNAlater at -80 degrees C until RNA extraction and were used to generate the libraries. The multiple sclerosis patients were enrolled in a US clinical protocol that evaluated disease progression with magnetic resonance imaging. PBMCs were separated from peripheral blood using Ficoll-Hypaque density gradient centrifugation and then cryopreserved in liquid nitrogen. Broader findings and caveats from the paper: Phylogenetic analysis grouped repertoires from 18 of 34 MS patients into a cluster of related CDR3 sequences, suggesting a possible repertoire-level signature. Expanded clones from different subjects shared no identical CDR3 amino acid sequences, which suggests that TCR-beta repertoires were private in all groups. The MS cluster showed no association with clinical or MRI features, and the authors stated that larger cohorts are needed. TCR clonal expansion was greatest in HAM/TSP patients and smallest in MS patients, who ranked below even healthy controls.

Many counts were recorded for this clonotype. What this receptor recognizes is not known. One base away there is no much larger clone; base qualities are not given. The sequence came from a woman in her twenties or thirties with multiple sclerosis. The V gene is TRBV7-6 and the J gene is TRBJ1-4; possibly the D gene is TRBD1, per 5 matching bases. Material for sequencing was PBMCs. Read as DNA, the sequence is TGTGCCAGCAGCTTGTCAGGGACGATGTGGGAAAAACTGTTTTTT. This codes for CASSLSGTMWEKLFF.